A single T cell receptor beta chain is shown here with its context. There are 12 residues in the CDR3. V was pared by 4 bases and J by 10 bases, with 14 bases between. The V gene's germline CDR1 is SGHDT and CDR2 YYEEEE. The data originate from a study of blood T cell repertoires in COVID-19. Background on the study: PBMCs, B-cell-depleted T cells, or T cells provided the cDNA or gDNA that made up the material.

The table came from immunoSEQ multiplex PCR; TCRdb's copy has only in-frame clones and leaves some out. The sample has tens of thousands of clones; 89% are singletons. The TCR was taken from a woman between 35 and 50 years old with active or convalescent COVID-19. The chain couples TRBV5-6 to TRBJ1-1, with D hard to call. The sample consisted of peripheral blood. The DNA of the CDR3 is TGTGCCAGCAGCCTGCCGGCTACGGGAGCTTTCTTT. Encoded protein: CASSLPATGAFF.